This T cell receptor (beta chain) was retrieved from a study of beta chain features in type 1 diabetes. Researchers reported sorting CD4+ naive, central memory, regulatory and stem cell-like memory cells via CD45RO/CCR7/CD25/CD127/CD95/CD27. Expressed TCRB transcripts were sequenced because the isolated RNA had all been reverse transcribed beforehand. TCRdb's table, derived via immunoSEQ multiplex PCR, lists solely in-frame clones and lacks some. The table lists some 240,000 clones, 11% of them singletons. This clone was observed a few times. The germline V gene has CDR1 GTSNPN and CDR2 SVGIG (reference sequence). The CDR3 runs 14 residues. Trimming stripped 4 bases from V and 1 base from J, with 11 bases between.

The chain carries TRBV30 and TRBJ1-5, with TRBD1 as a possible D gene (6 bases). This receptor was taken from a man aged 18 to 29 in good health. Sequenced material: central memory CD4+ T cells from blood. The chain's CDR3 is CAWIVTGSNQPQHF. Here the CDR3 DNA reads TGTGCCTGGATAGTTACAGGGAGCAATCAGCCCCAGCATTTT.